The clone carrying this T cell receptor beta chain was counted at least ten times. Its antigen remains unknown. Trimming at V came to 2 bases and at J to 1 base, leaving 8 bases not matched to a gene. This CDR3 is 17 amino acids long. The germline V gene has CDR1 SGHTA and CDR2 FQGNSA. TCRdb called the 5' RACE reads again in MiXCR, with one record for every CDR3 protein. The data contain roughly 31,000 distinct CDR3 sequences, around 4.5% of them singletons. This record comes from a study of neurological immune-mediated disorders. Findings and caveats of the study: None of the CDR3 amino acid sequences in expanded clones turned up in more than one subject, which points to private repertoires in all groups.

Sequencing was done on a sample of PBMCs. The chain combines TRBV7-2 with TRBJ2-3; 8 nucleotides align to TRBD2. The TCR originated in a man aged 18 to 30 in good health. The CDR3 coding sequence is TGTGCCAGCAGCTTAAGGTTGCGGGGGGACCGCACAGATACGCAGTATTTT. It yields the protein CASSLRLRGDRTDTQYF.